Each of the 20 T cell receptor beta chains below was sequenced from the same sample in a study of technical replicates of blood from four donors. Sequenced by immunoSEQ multiplex PCR; TCRdb stores in-frame clones only, minus some. The data contain under 85,000 clones, roughly 92% of them singletons. The source material was T cells isolated from PBMCs. These receptors came from a human donor in good health.

The chain joins TRBV5-6 to TRBJ2-1; D unresolved. CDR3 length: 12 residues. V gave up 0 bases and J gave up 6 bases, with 4 bases separating them. Germline V gives CDR1 SGHDT, CDR2 YYEEEE. CDR3 in DNA: TGTGCCAGCAGCTTGGTAGCCAATGAGCAGTTCTTC. Its translation: CASSLVANEQFF.

The chain recombines TRBV30 with TRBJ1-1, with 7 bases that match TRBD1. The CDR3 runs 13 residues. The V segment lost 5 bases and the J segment 1 base; nucleotides outside the gene matches: 4. The V gene's germline CDR1 is GTSNPN and CDR2 SVGIG (reference sequence). The CDR3 protein is CAWGGQTNTEAFF. CDR3 DNA: TGTGCCTGGGGGGGACAGACGAACACTGAAGCTTTCTTT.

The gene calls are TRBV28 and TRBJ2-2; 9 nucleotides align to TRBD2. Per germline, CDR1 MDHEN and CDR2 SYDVKM. CDR3 size: 16 residues. J was trimmed by 7 bases and V by 5 bases; bases with no gene match: 11. CDR3 coding DNA: TGTGCCAGCAGTCGAGGGCGGGAGGGGATAGGCGGGGAGCTGTTTTTT. Amino acids: CASSRGREGIGGELFF.

A single count supports this clone. The chain recombines TRBV5-4 with TRBJ1-1, with 10 positions matching TRBD1. The CDR3 is made up of 15 amino acids. Germline V gene data show CDR1 as SGHNT and CDR2 as YYREEE (reference sequence). The V and J ends lost 5 bases and 6 bases, in that order; junction bases with no gene match: 10. The CDR3 protein is CASSPTGGALAEAFF. The CDR3 nucleotides read TGTGCCAGCAGTCCGACAGGGGGCGCGTTGGCTGAAGCTTTCTTT.

The CDR3 region is CASSPATGNEQFF. The CDR3, as DNA: TGCGCCAGCAGCCCCGCTACGGGCAATGAGCAGTTCTTC. The chain links TRBV5-1 to TRBJ2-1, with D hard to call. Germline CDR1 reads SGHRS; CDR2 reads YFSETQ. V lost 4 bases to trimming and J lost 6 bases, with 11 bases between them. The CDR3 runs 13 residues.

The rearrangement uses TRBV6-1 and TRBJ2-7; 7 bases map to TRBD2. The CDR3 has 17 residues. Per the germline V gene, CDR1 is MNHNS and CDR2 is SASEGT. J was trimmed by 2 bases and V by 0 bases; bases with no gene match: 10. CDR3 region: CASSEALSGLVTYEQYF. The DNA of the CDR3 is TGTGCCAGCAGTGAAGCACTTAGCGGACTAGTTACCTACGAGCAGTACTTC.

V usage is TRBV2 and J usage is TRBJ1-5; 9 bases line up with TRBD1. The V segment lost 5 bases and the J segment 3 bases; nucleotides outside the gene matches: 14. This CDR3 spans 18 amino acids. The V gene's germline CDR1 is SNHLY and CDR2 FYNNEI. The CDR3 loop reads CASSSKTGGAEANQPQHF. CDR3 coding DNA: TGTGCCAGCAGTAGTAAAACAGGGGGCGCAGAGGCCAATCAGCCCCAGCATTTT.

The V gene is TRBV27, the J gene TRBJ1-1; no clear D. This CDR3 contains 13 residues. Trimming took 4 bases from V and 0 from J, leaving 6 bases between them. The germline gives CDR1 MNHEY, CDR2 SMNVEV (reference sequence). CDR3 sequence reads: CASSSPVNTEAFF. CDR3 bases: TGTGCCAGCAGTTCGCCGGTGAACACTGAAGCTTTCTTT.

The chain carries TRBV11-2 and TRBJ2-1; TRBD2 matches 10 bases. V gave up 1 base and J gave up 7 bases; unmatched junction bases: 7. CDR3 length equals 16 residues. Germline values: CDR1 SGHAT, CDR2 FQNNGV. CDR3 nucleotides: TGTGCCAGCAGCTTAGGGGCTAGCGGGAGTGGGAATGAGCAGTTCTTC. Translating gives CASSLGASGSGNEQFF.

This clone showed up just once. V and J are TRBV4-2 and TRBJ2-1; 8 bases agree with TRBD2. The CDR3 totals 18 residues. CDR1 and CDR2 (germline): LGHNA, YNFKEQ. Unmatched junction bases numbered 11, after V lost 4 bases and J lost 0 bases. CDR3: CASSRTLSGVSSYNEQFF. The CDR3 DNA is TGTGCCAGCAGCCGGACTCTTAGCGGGGTTAGCTCCTACAATGAGCAGTTCTTC.

The rearrangement uses TRBV13 and TRBJ1-1; D is possibly TRBD1 (5 bases). The germline V and J ends were trimmed by 5 bases and 0 bases, with 13 bases remaining between them. The CDR3 contains 15 residues. Looked up from germline, CDR1 is PRHDT and CDR2 is FYEKMQ (reference sequence). The CDR3 nucleotides read TGTGCCAGCAGCCCAAGACAGAGGCTGAACACTGAAGCTTTCTTT. It specifies CASSPRQRLNTEAFF. The full variable domain, in which reference TRBV13 and TRBJ1-1 provide the parts outside the CDR3, is AAGVIQSPRHLIKEKRETATLKCYPIPRHDTVYWYQQGPGQDPQFLISFYEKMQSDKGSIPDRFSAQQFSDYHSELNMSSLELGDSALYFCASSPRQRLNTEAFFGQGTRLTVV.

J is TRBJ2-1 and V is TRBV19; 8 bases match TRBD2. Germline CDR1 LNHDA, CDR2 SQIVND (reference sequence). Trimming took 7 bases from V and 8 from J; bases not matched to a gene: 13. The CDR3 is made up of 15 amino acids. The CDR3 here is CASMGRAGVQDEQFF. The CDR3 DNA follows: TGTGCCAGTATGGGGAGAGCGGGAGTACAAGATGAGCAGTTCTTC.

The V and J genes are TRBV4-1 and TRBJ2-7; 12 bases align to TRBD2. The CDR3 runs to 15 residues. The J segment lost 4 bases and the V segment lost 2 bases, leaving 3 bases of the junction unmatched. The germline V gene encodes CDR1 MGHRA and CDR2 YSYEKL. CDR3 coding DNA: TGCGCCAGCAGCCAAATGACTAGCGGGAGTTACGAGCAGTACTTC. Amino acids: CASSQMTSGSYEQYF.

The J gene is TRBJ2-1, the V gene TRBV28; 8 nucleotides match TRBD2. The CDR3 is 17 amino acids. V shed 6 bases, J shed 8 bases, and the junction held 18 bases outside the gene matches. The germline V gene encodes CDR1 MDHEN and CDR2 SYDVKM. Written as DNA, the CDR3 is TGTGCCAGCAGCCCCAGGGTCGCGGGAGGTGTCGACGATGAGCAGTTCTTC. It yields the protein CASSPRVAGGVDDEQFF.

The chain carries TRBV28 and TRBJ1-3; 8 bases agree with TRBD1. Germline V gene data show CDR1 as MDHEN and CDR2 as SYDVKM. V gave up 6 bases and J gave up 0 bases; unmatched junction bases: 10. The CDR3 is 17 residues long. The CDR3 DNA follows: TGTGCCAGCAGCGCCGGGACAGGCCTAAGCTCTGGAAACACCATATATTTT. Translating it yields CASSAGTGLSSGNTIYF.

This clone was recorded once. This rearrangement joins TRBV28 to TRBJ2-7; 10 bases match TRBD2. Per the germline V gene, CDR1 is MDHEN and CDR2 is SYDVKM. V lost 5 bases, J lost 2 bases, and 3 bases stayed unmatched. This CDR3 spans 14 amino acids. This CDR3 is CASSVLAGTYEQYF. As DNA, the CDR3 is TGTGCCAGCAGTGTACTAGCGGGGACCTACGAGCAGTACTTC.

V is TRBV11-3 and J is TRBJ2-1, with 11 bases aligning to TRBD2. From germline, CDR1 is SGHNT and CDR2 YENEEA. V shed 1 base and J 5 bases; nucleotides not matched to a gene: 10. The CDR3 has 18 amino acids. CDR3 bases: TGTGCCAGCAGCTTAGTTGGTAGCGGGACTAGCGGACACAATGAGCAGTTCTTC. The encoded protein is CASSLVGSGTSGHNEQFF.

The V gene is TRBV6-1, the J gene TRBJ1-4, with 7 bases matching TRBD1. The CDR3 is 13 residues long. V lost 3 bases and J lost 10; bases outside the gene matches: 5. Germline values: CDR1 MNHNS, CDR2 SASEGT. CDR3 coding DNA: TGTGCCAGCAGTGAGTACAGGGGAGGAAAACTGTTTTTT. It translates to CASSEYRGGKLFF.

This rearrangement joins TRBV7-2 to TRBJ2-7, with TRBD1 matching 12 bases. The CDR3 is made up of 15 amino acids. The trim removed 3 bases at V and 3 bases at J, leaving 3 bases unmatched. The germline V gene has CDR1 SGHTA and CDR2 FQGNSA. CDR3 region: CASSLGTGGLYEQYF. The CDR3 coding sequence is TGTGCCAGCAGCTTGGGGACAGGGGGCCTCTACGAGCAGTACTTC.

V usage is TRBV7-3 and J usage is TRBJ2-3; 8 bases agree with TRBD1. The germline gives CDR1 SGHTA, CDR2 FQGTGA. The length of the CDR3 is 15 residues. J lost 4 bases, V lost 2 bases, and 5 bases had no gene match. For the CDR3, the DNA is TGTGCCAGCAGCTTACAGTCAGGGGGCTCAGATACGCAGTATTTT. Protein sequence: CASSLQSGGSDTQYF.